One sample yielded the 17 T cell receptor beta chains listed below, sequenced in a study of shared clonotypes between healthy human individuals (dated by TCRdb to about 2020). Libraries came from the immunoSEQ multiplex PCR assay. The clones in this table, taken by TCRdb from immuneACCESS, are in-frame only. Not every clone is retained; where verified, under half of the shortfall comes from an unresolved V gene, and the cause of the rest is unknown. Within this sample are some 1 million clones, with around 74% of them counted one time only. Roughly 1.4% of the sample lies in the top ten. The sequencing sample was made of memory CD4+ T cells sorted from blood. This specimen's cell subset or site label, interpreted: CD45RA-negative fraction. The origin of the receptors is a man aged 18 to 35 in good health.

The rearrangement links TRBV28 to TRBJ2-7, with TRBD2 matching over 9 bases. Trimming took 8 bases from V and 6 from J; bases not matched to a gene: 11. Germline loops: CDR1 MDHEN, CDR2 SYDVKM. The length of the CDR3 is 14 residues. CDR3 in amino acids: CASRKGLANSEQYF. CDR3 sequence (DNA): TGTGCCAGCCGAAAGGGACTAGCAAATAGCGAGCAGTACTTC.

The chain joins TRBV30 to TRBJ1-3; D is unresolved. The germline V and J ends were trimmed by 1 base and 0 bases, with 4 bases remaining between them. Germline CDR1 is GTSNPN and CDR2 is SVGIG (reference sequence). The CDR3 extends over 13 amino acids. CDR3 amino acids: CAWSEFSGNTIYF. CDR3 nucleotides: TGTGCCTGGAGTGAATTCTCTGGAAACACCATATATTTT.

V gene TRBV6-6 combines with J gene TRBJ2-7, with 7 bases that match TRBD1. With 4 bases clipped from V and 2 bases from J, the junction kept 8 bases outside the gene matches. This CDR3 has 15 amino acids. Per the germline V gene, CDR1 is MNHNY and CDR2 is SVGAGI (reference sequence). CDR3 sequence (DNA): TGTGCCAGCAGTTCCCCCGGGACAGTCACCTACGAGCAGTACTTC. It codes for CASSSPGTVTYEQYF.

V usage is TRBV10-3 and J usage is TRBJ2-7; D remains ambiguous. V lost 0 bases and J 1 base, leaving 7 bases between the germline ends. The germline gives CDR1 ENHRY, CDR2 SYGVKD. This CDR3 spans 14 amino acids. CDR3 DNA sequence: TGTGCCATCAGTGAGTCGAGAAAATCCTACGAGCAGTACTTC. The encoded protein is CAISESRKSYEQYF.

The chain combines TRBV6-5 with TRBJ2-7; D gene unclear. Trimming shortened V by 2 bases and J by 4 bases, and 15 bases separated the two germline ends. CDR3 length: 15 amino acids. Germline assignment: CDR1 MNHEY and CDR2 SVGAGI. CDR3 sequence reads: CASSYERMGLYEQYF. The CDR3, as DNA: TGTGCCAGCAGTTACGAGAGGATGGGGTTATACGAGCAGTACTTC.

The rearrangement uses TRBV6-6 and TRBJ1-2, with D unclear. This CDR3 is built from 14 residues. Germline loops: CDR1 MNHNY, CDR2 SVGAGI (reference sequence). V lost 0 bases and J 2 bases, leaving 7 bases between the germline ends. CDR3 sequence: CASSYSAGNYGYTF. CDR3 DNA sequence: TGTGCCAGCAGTTACTCCGCCGGGAACTATGGCTACACCTTC.

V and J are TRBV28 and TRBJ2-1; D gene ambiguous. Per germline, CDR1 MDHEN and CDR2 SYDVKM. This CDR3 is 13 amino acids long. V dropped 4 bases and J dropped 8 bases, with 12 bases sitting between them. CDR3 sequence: CASSSMVGHEQFF. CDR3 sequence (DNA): TGTGCCAGCAGTTCAATGGTAGGGCATGAGCAGTTCTTC.

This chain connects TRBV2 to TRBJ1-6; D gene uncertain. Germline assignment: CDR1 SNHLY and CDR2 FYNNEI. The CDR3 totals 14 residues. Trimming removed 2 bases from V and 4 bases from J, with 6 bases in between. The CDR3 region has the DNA TGTGCCAGCAGTGAACGGCAGTATAATTCACCCCTCCACTTT. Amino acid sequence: CASSERQYNSPLHF.

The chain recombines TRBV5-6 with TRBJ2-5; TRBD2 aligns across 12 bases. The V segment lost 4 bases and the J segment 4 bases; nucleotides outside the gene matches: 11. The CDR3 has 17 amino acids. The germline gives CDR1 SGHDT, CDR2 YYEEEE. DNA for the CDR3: TGTGCCAGCAGCCGTATTCTAGCGGGGGGGCCTGGAGAGACCCAGTACTTC. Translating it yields CASSRILAGGPGETQYF. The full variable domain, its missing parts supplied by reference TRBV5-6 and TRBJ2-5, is DAGVTQSPTHLIKTRGQQVTLRCSPKSGHDTVSWYQQALGQGPQFIFQYYEEEERQRGNFPDRFSGHQFPNYSSELNVNALLLGDSALYLCASSRILAGGPGETQYFGPGTRLLVL.

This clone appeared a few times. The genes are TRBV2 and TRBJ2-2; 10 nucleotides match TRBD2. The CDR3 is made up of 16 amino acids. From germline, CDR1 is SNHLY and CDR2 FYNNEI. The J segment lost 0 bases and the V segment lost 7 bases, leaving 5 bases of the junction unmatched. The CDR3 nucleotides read TGTGCCAGCATCCCCAGCGGGAGGGCGAACACCGGGGAGCTGTTTTTT. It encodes CASIPSGRANTGELFF.

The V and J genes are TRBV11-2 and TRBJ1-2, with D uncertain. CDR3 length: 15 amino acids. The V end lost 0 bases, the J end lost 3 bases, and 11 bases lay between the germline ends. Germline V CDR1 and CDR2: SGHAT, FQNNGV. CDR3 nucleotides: TGTGCCAGCAGCTTAGAAGTGGGCCCGGACTATGGCTACACCTTC. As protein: CASSLEVGPDYGYTF. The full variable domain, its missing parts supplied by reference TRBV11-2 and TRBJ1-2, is EAGVAQSPRYKIIEKRQSVAFWCNPISGHATLYWYQQILGQGPKLLIQFQNNGVVDDSQLPKDRFSAERLKGVDSTLKIQPAKLEDSAVYLCASSLEVGPDYGYTFGSGTRLTVV.

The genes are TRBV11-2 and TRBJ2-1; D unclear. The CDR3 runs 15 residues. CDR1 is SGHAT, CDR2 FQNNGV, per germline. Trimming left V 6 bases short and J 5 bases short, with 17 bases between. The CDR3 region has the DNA TGTGCCAGCAGTTTAAGGAGCAGAATGGACAATGAGCAGTTCTTC. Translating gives CASSLRSRMDNEQFF.

The CDR3, as DNA: TGTGCCAGCACCTTGGCAACGGGGGTCTACGAGCAGTACTTC. It yields the protein CASTLATGVYEQYF. V gene TRBV6-1 combines with J gene TRBJ2-7, with a tentative D call TRBD2 (6 bases). Trimming removed 7 bases at V and 3 bases at J, with 16 bases between. Germline V gene data show CDR1 as MNHNS and CDR2 as SASEGT. The CDR3 runs 14 residues.

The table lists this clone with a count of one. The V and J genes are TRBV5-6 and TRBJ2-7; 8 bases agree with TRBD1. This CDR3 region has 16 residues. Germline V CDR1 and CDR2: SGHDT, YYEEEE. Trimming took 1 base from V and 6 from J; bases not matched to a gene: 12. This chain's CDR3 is CASSLIAIGQGTEQYF. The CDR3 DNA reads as TGTGCCAGCAGCTTGATTGCCATCGGACAGGGAACCGAGCAGTACTTC.

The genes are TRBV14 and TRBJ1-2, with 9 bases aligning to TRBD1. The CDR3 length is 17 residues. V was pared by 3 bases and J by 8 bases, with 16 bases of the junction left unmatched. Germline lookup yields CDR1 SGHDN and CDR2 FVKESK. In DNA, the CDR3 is TGTGCCAGCAGCCACATCAGAGCCGGCCGGGACAGGGACGGCTACACCTTC. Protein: CASSHIRAGRDRDGYTF.

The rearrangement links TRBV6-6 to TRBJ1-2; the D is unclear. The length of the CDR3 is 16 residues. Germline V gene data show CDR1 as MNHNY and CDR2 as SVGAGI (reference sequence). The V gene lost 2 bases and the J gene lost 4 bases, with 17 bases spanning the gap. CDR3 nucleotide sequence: TGTGCCAGCAGTTACCCGAGCATTGGGGTCCCCTATGGCTACACCTTC. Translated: CASSYPSIGVPYGYTF.

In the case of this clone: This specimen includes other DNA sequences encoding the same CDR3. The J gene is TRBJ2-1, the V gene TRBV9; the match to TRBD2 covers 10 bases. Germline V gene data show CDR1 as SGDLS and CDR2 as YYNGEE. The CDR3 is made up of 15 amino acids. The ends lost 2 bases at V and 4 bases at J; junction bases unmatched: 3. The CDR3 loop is CASSVVAGGYNEQFF. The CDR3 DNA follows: TGTGCCAGCAGCGTCGTAGCGGGGGGTTACAATGAGCAGTTCTTC.